Below, 25 T cell receptor beta chains from the same sample are listed, as sequenced in a study of blood T cell repertoires in COVID-19. Sequencing was performed with immunoSEQ multiplex PCR; in TCRdb, only in-frame clones are kept and a portion is missing. The data contain around 55,000 clones, about nine tenths of them singletons. The source material was peripheral blood. The receptor set was obtained from a man between 60 and 75 years old with active COVID-19.

The chain uses TRBV28 and TRBJ1-1, with D hard to call. Germline CDR1 and CDR2: MDHEN and SYDVKM. The CDR3 runs to 15 residues. Trimming cost V 2 bases and J 1 base, with 11 bases left between them. The CDR3 region has the DNA TGTGCCAGCAGTTTACCCCCCCGGTCGAACACTGAAGCTTTCTTT. Protein: CASSLPPRSNTEAFF.

This chain links TRBV6-6 with TRBJ1-1, with TRBD1 identical over 7 bases. J lost 1 base, V lost 0 bases, and 2 bases had no gene match. Germline values: CDR1 MNHNY, CDR2 SVGAGI (reference sequence). CDR3 length equals 15 residues. The CDR3 DNA is TGTGCCAGCAGTTACTCGGACAGGCGGAACACTGAAGCTTTCTTT. Translation gives CASSYSDRRNTEAFF.

The genes are TRBV5-4 and TRBJ2-7, with TRBD1 matching over 9 bases. V lost 4 bases, J lost 3 bases, and 5 bases stayed unmatched. CDR1 and CDR2 (germline): SGHNT, YYREEE (reference sequence). This CDR3 comprises 14 residues. This CDR3 is CASSTGTGFYEQYF. The CDR3 DNA reads TGTGCCAGCAGCACCGGGACAGGGTTCTACGAGCAGTACTTC.

This chain links TRBV3-1 (or the pseudogene TRBV3-2) with TRBJ2-1; D gene uncertain. The CDR3 consists of 12 residues. V was pared by 3 bases and J by 6 bases, with 6 bases between. Germline CDR1 and CDR2: LGHDT and YNNKEL (reference sequence). The CDR3 reads CASSHLLNEQFF. DNA for the CDR3: TGTGCCAGCAGCCACCTACTCAATGAGCAGTTCTTC.

V is TRBV27 and J is TRBJ2-2; D possibly corresponds to TRBD2 (6 bases). There are 14 residues in the CDR3. The ends were cut back, 4 bases at V and 5 bases at J, with 11 bases in the middle. Germline V lookup: CDR1 MNHEY, CDR2 SMNVEV (reference sequence). The CDR3 nucleotides are TGTGCCAGCAGTTGGACCGGGAGTACCGGGGAGCTGTTTTTT. Its translation: CASSWTGSTGELFF.

The chain uses TRBV27 and TRBJ2-1; the match to TRBD2 covers 7 bases. Looked up from germline, CDR1 is MNHEY and CDR2 is SMNVEV (reference sequence). V gave up 4 bases and J gave up 4 bases; unmatched junction bases: 4. The CDR3 contains 14 residues. The CDR3 sequence: CASSWSSGYNEQFF. CDR3 nucleotides: TGTGCCAGCAGTTGGTCTAGCGGTTACAATGAGCAGTTCTTC.

This clone was observed a handful of times. In DNA, the CDR3 is TGTGCCAGCAGCTTAGTGACTTCCCCGTACCAAGAGACCCAGTACTTC. It translates to CASSLVTSPYQETQYF. The chain joins TRBV7-6 to TRBJ2-5; no clear D. This CDR3 spans 16 amino acids. Germline CDR1 is SGHVS and CDR2 is FNYEAQ. V lost 1 base to trimming and J lost 0 bases, with 12 bases between them.

The table lists this clone with a few counts. The rearrangement uses TRBV6-6 and TRBJ2-7, with D perhaps matching TRBD1 or TRBD2 (6 bases each). Trimming pared 5 bases from V and 0 bases from J, leaving 14 bases between. CDR1 and CDR2 (germline): MNHNY, SVGAGI (reference sequence). The length of the CDR3 is 15 residues. CDR3 loop: CASSRGGIHSYEQYF. DNA of the CDR3: TGTGCCAGCAGTCGAGGGGGGATTCACTCCTACGAGCAGTACTTC.

The chain joins TRBV5-5 to TRBJ1-1, with a tentative D call TRBD1 (5 bases). V was clipped by 4 bases and J by 0 bases, with 19 bases between them. The CDR3 is 17 amino acids. Germline loops: CDR1 SGHKS, CDR2 YYEKEE (reference sequence). The CDR3 sequence is CASSAGRRQILNTEAFF. CDR3 coding DNA: TGTGCCAGCAGCGCTGGACGTCGACAGATTCTGAACACTGAAGCTTTCTTT.

V is TRBV10-1 and J is TRBJ2-7; D not certain. Germline CDR1 reads WNHNN; CDR2 reads SYGVQD (reference sequence). V was clipped by 2 bases and J by 1 base, with 9 bases between them. This CDR3 comprises 14 residues. The CDR3 coding sequence is TGCGCCAGCAGTGAGGGTGGCCTGTCCTACGAGCAGTACTTC. Translated, it gives CASSEGGLSYEQYF.

There are a few counts of this clone. The chain uses TRBV2 and TRBJ1-5, with TRBD1 identical over 7 bases. Germline trimming cut 1 base from V and 6 bases from J; bases unmatched to any gene: 3. The CDR3 length is 14 residues. CDR1 and CDR2 (germline): SNHLY, FYNNEI. The CDR3 DNA reads TGTGCCAGCAGTGAAGAAGGGGGCGGTCAGCCCCAGCATTTT. Translated: CASSEEGGGQPQHF.

DNA for the CDR3: TGTGCCACCAGTGATCGCAGGGTATCCCATTCACCCCTCCACTTT. This codes for CATSDRRVSHSPLHF. This rearrangement joins TRBV24-1 to TRBJ1-6, with a possible D match to TRBD1 (5 bases). Germline CDR1 and CDR2: KGHDR and SFDVKD. The V end was cut by 3 bases, the J end by 8 bases, with 13 bases between. This CDR3 is 15 amino acids long.

The chain recombines TRBV5-1 with TRBJ2-7; tentative D call: TRBD1 (6 bases). The CDR3 runs to 15 residues. Germline values: CDR1 SGHRS, CDR2 YFSETQ. Trimming left V 4 bases short and J 1 base short, with 15 bases between. The CDR3 nucleotides are TGCGCCAGCAGCACCAACAGGGTAGGATCCTACGAGCAGTACTTC. Amino acid sequence: CASSTNRVGSYEQYF.

For the CDR3, the DNA is TGTGCCAGCACCCATGGGTGGACAGGGTATGGCTACACCTTC. Protein: CASTHGWTGYGYTF. The chain joins TRBV7-2 to TRBJ1-2; 8 bases fit TRBD1. CDR1 SGHTA and CDR2 FQGNSA come from the germline V gene. The junction had 9 bases not matched to a gene; V was cut back by 7 bases and J by 5 bases. This CDR3 has 14 residues.

V gene TRBV19 combines with J gene TRBJ2-2; D possibly corresponds to TRBD2 (6 bases). Trimming cost V 8 bases and J 6 bases, with 19 bases left between them. The germline V gene encodes CDR1 LNHDA and CDR2 SQIVND (reference sequence). The length of the CDR3 is 15 residues. The CDR3 nucleotides read TGTGCCAGTTGGGAGGATGGGCAGGGCTCCGGGGAGCTGTTTTTT. The encoded protein is CASWEDGQGSGELFF. Complete variable domain (other parts from reference TRBV19 and TRBJ2-2): DGGITQSPKYLFRKEGQNVTLSCEQNLNHDAMYWYRQDPGQGLRLIYYSQIVNDFQKGDIAEGYSVSREKKESFPLTVTSAQKNPTAFYLCASWEDGQGSGELFFGEGSRLTVL.

The table lists this clone with a count of one. The chain combines TRBV4-1 with TRBJ1-1, with a possible D match to TRBD1 (5 bases). This CDR3 region has 14 residues. Trimming cost V 3 bases and J 1 base, with 9 bases left between them. Germline assignment: CDR1 MGHRA and CDR2 YSYEKL. The chain's CDR3 is CASSQETGNTEAFF. In DNA, the CDR3 is TGCGCCAGCAGCCAGGAAACAGGGAACACTGAAGCTTTCTTT.

V and J are TRBV19 and TRBJ1-4; D might be TRBD1 (6 bases). CDR3 length equals 17 residues. Germline V lookup: CDR1 LNHDA, CDR2 SQIVND (reference sequence). Between the trimmed V and J ends, which lost 4 bases and 0 bases, there was a span of 15 bases. CDR3 residues: CASSKNRVPTTNEKLFF. The CDR3 DNA is TGTGCCAGTAGTAAGAACAGGGTCCCCACAACTAATGAAAAACTGTTTTTT.

The chain joins TRBV5-6 to TRBJ1-1; D unresolved. Trimming shortened V by 3 bases and J by 4 bases, and 16 bases separated the two germline ends. The CDR3 sequence is 15 residues long. Germline V CDR1 and CDR2: SGHDT, YYEEEE. The CDR3: CASSSIPGSGTEAFF. In DNA, the CDR3 is TGTGCCAGCAGCTCTATACCGGGGTCGGGCACTGAAGCTTTCTTT.

This clone was counted a single time. The chain uses TRBV19 and TRBJ2-7; D is perhaps TRBD2 (6 bases). CDR1 is LNHDA and CDR2 is SQIVND in the germline V gene (reference sequence). V was trimmed by 5 bases and J by 4 bases, leaving 12 bases between them. This CDR3 contains 13 residues. The CDR3 spells CASSSGLLYEQYF. Here the CDR3 DNA reads TGTGCCAGTAGTTCGGGACTCCTATACGAGCAGTACTTC.

This chain links TRBV11-3 with TRBJ2-3; 9 bases line up with TRBD2. There are 15 residues in the CDR3. The V and J ends lost 4 bases and 5 bases, in that order; junction bases with no gene match: 7. The germline CDR1 and CDR2 sequences are SGHNT and YENEEA. The CDR3 reads CASSSLAGAGDTQYF. In nucleotides, the CDR3 is TGTGCCAGCAGCTCATTAGCGGGAGCGGGAGATACGCAGTATTTT. The full variable domain, rest sourced from reference TRBV11-3 and TRBJ2-3, is EAGVVQSPRYKIIEKKQPVAFWCNPISGHNTLYWYLQNLGQGPELLIRYENEEAVDDSQLPKDRFSAERLKGVDSTLKIQPAELGDSAVYLCASSSLAGAGDTQYFGPGTRLTVL.

CDR3 in DNA: TGTGCCACTGAAAGGGAGATAGGACAGGGATACAATGAGCAGTTCTTC. Encoded protein: CATEREIGQGYNEQFF. The chain employs TRBV15 and TRBJ2-1; TRBD1 matches at 8 bases. CDR1 and CDR2 (germline): LNHNV, YYDKDF (reference sequence). The CDR3 consists of 16 residues. V lost 9 bases, J lost 4 bases, and 14 bases stayed unmatched.

This clone was observed once. The chain carries TRBV21-1 and TRBJ2-2; the table assigns TRBD1, which was not confirmed against the DNA. TRBV21-1 is a documented pseudogene. This CDR3 comprises 16 residues. The CDR3 is CASSRRDSGNTGELFF. The DNA of the CDR3 is TGTGCCAGCAGCCGAAGGGACAGTGGAAACACCGGGGAGCTGTTTTTT.

The chain has TRBV4-1 and TRBJ2-5; TRBD2 aligns across 7 bases. The CDR3 is made up of 15 amino acids. Germline CDR1 MGHRA, CDR2 YSYEKL. V gave up 0 bases and J gave up 5 bases; unmatched junction bases: 6. CDR3: CASSQEPIGGETQYF. CDR3 DNA: TGCGCCAGCAGCCAAGAACCGATCGGGGGGGAGACCCAGTACTTC.

V and J are TRBV9 and TRBJ2-1; a weak D match, TRBD1 (5 bases). In germline, CDR1 is SGDLS, CDR2 YYNGEE. CDR3 length: 13 residues. The V gene lost 1 base and the J gene lost 7 bases, with 9 bases spanning the gap. This CDR3 is CASSVQGMNEQFF. The CDR3 DNA reads TGTGCCAGCAGCGTACAGGGTATGAATGAGCAGTTCTTC.

V gene TRBV19 combines with J gene TRBJ2-3, with 7 bases fitting TRBD1. This CDR3 spans 13 amino acids. Trimming cost V 7 bases and J 2 bases; bases outside gene matches: 3. Germline CDR1 LNHDA, CDR2 SQIVND (reference sequence). The CDR3 DNA reads as TGTGCCAGTACTACAGGGGCCACAGATACGCAGTATTTT. Translated: CASTTGATDTQYF.